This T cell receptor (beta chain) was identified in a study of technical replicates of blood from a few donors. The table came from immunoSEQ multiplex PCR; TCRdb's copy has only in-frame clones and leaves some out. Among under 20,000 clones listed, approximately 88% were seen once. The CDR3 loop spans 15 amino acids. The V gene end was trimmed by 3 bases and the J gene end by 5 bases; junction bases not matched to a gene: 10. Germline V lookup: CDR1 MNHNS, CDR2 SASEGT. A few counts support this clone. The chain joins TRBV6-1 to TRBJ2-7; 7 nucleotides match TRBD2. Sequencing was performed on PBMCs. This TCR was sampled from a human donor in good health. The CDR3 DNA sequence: TGTGCCAGCAGTGATGGGGCGGGAGCCCCGCACGAGCAGTACTTC. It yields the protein CASSDGAGAPHEQYF.